A single T cell receptor (beta chain) is shown here with its context. No antigen is known for it. This specimen belongs to a study of shared clonotypes between healthy human individuals. Study-wide background: A donor's plate count was three for CD4 naive and three for CD4 memory; CD8 naive had two and CD8 memory one. General observations from the study: Naive CD4 clonotypes were shared across a few donors at about 5.2%. An effect of sequencing depth on clonotype sharing among donors was expected. Some clonotypes were shared by all four sorted-subset donors, while others were not shared. The non-shared ones had lower generation probabilities than the shared ones.

V lost 1 base, J lost 4 bases, and 2 bases stayed unmatched. CDR1 and CDR2 (germline): MNHNS, SASEGT. The CDR3 loop spans 16 amino acids. Assay used: immunoSEQ multiplex PCR; TCRdb lists only in-frame clones, some missing. This sample yields more than 2 million clones, of which 85% to 95% are seen a single time; 0.13% belongs to the top ten. This sequence joins TRBV6-1 and TRBJ2-3; 13 nucleotides match TRBD2. This sequence was found in a man between 18 and 35 years old in good health. Material for sequencing was naive CD4+ T cells sorted from blood. The subset: CD45RA+ positively selected. CDR3 in DNA: TGTGCCAGCAGTGAAGGACTAGCGGGAGGTGCAGATACGCAGTATTTT. Protein product: CASSEGLAGGADTQYF.